Below, 5 T cell receptor beta chains from the same sample are listed, as sequenced in a study of CD8 T cells in Susac syndrome. After extraction with the RNeasy kit, about 0.5 to 1 ug of the RNA was reverse transcribed using random hexamers. TCRdb itself ran the immunoSEQ multiplex PCR reads through MiXCR, one entry per CDR3 protein. The sample carries around 170,000 distinct CDR3 sequences, about 95% recorded once. The sequenced sample consisted of CD8+ T cells from PBMCs. These receptors originate from a human donor with Susac syndrome.

V is TRBV2 and J is TRBJ2-7; 7 bases are shared with TRBD1. Per the germline V gene, CDR1 is SNHLY and CDR2 is FYNNEI. CDR3 length: 15 residues. The V segment lost 3 bases and the J segment 4 bases; nucleotides outside the gene matches: 9. The chain's CDR3 is CASSESGGTSYEQYF. The CDR3 DNA sequence: TGTGCCAGCAGTGAGTCAGGGGGAACCAGTTACGAGCAGTACTTC.

The chain recombines TRBV29-1 with TRBJ2-5, with no clear D. The V end lost 0 bases, the J end lost 7 bases, and 9 bases lay between the germline ends. Germline V gene sequence: CDR1 SQVTM, CDR2 ANQGSEA. The CDR3 is 12 amino acids. CDR3 sequence: CSVEELGMTQYF. In DNA, the CDR3 is TGCAGCGTTGAAGAGTTGGGAATGACCCAGTACTTC.

The J gene is TRBJ1-5, the V gene TRBV28, with 10 bases matching TRBD1. V shed 2 bases, J shed 5 bases, and the junction held 6 bases outside the gene matches. This CDR3 region has 16 residues. Germline-derived CDR1 and CDR2 are MDHEN and SYDVKM. The CDR3 region has the DNA TGTGCCAGCAGTTTAAGGGCCGGGACAGGGGATCAGCCCCAGCATTTT. Its protein is CASSLRAGTGDQPQHF.

This sequence joins TRBV20-1 and TRBJ2-4; tentatively, D is TRBD2 (6 bases). The V end lost 6 bases, the J end lost 0 bases, and 12 bases lay between the germline ends. Per the germline V gene, CDR1 is DFQATT and CDR2 is SNEGSKA (reference sequence). The CDR3 has 14 residues. The CDR3 reads CSALPGVAKNIQYF. CDR3 nucleotide sequence: TGCAGTGCCCTACCGGGAGTAGCCAAAAACATTCAGTACTTC.

The gene calls are TRBV7-6 and TRBJ1-2; D is unresolved. Looked up from germline, CDR1 is SGHVS and CDR2 is FNYEAQ. Trimming removed 5 bases from V and 0 bases from J, with 13 bases in between. This CDR3 is built from 15 residues. In DNA form, the CDR3 reads TGTGCCAGCAGCCCTATGAGGTCAGCTAACTATGGCTACACCTTC. Protein: CASSPMRSANYGYTF.